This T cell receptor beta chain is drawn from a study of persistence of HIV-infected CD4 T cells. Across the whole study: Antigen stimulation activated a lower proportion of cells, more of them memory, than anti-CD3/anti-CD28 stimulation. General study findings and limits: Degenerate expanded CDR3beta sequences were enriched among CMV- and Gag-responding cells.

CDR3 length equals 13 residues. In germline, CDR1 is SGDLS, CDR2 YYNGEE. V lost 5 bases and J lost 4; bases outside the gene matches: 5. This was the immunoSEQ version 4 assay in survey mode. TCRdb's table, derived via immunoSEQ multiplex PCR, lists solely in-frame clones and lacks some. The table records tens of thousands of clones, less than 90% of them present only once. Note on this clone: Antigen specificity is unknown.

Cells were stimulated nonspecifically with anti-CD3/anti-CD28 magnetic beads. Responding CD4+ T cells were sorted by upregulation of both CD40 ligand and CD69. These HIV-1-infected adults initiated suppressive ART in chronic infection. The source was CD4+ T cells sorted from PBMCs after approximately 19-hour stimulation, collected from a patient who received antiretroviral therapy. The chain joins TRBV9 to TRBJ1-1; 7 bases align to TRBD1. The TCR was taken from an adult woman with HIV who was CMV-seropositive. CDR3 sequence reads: CASSARDSTEAFF. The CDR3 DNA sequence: TGTGCCAGCAGTGCCCGGGACAGCACTGAAGCTTTCTTT. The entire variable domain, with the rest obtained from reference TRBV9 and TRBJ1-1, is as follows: DSGVTQTPKHLITATGQRVTLRCSPRSGDLSVYWYQQSLDQGLQFLIQYYNGEERAKGNILERFSAQQFPDLHSELNLSSLELGDSALYFCASSARDSTEAFFGQGTRLTVV.